A single T cell receptor beta chain is shown here with its context. The antigen remains unidentified. The data belong to a study of cytomegalovirus exposure and HLA in healthy donors. General study findings and limits: Several top significant clusters appeared, in a later analysis, to be linked to common viral pathogens. Later, an analysis showed that TCR beta chains associated with HLA were more clonally expanded than others that were equally common. A missense DCLRE1C variant was associated with V- and J-gene trimming of TCR beta chains in a later analysis, and an independent cohort replicated the association.

Researchers ran the PCR with 60 Vbeta and 13 Jbeta primers. Using immunoSEQ multiplex PCR, the repertoire was profiled, and TCRdb retains in-frame clones only, with some absent. The sample totals tens of thousands of clones. V gave up 5 bases and J gave up 8 bases, with 10 bases separating them. CDR3 length: 13 amino acids. CDR1 and CDR2 (germline): MNHEY, SVGAGI. Those who donated were healthy bone marrow donors. This sequence originates from a female donor in good health and CMV-seronegative. The sequenced sample consisted of PBMCs. J is TRBJ1-6 and V is TRBV6-5; D ambiguous. The CDR3 DNA is TGTGCCAGCAGTCAGCGAGTCGATTCACCCCTCCACTTT. Translated: CASSQRVDSPLHF.